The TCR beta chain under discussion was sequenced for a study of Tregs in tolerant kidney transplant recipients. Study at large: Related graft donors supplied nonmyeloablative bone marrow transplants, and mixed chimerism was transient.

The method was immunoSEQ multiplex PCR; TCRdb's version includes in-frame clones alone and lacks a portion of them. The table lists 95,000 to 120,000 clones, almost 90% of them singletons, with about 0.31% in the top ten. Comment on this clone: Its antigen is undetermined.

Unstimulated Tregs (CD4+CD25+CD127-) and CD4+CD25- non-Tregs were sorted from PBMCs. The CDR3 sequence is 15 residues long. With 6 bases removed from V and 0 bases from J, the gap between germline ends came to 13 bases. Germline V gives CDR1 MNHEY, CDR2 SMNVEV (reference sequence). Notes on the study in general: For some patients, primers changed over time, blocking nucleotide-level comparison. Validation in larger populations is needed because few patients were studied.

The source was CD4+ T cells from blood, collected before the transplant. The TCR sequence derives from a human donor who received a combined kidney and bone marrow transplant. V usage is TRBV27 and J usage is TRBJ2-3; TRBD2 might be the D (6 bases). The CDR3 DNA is TGTGCCAGCAGGGATCTGGGGAGGAGCACAGATACGCAGTATTTT. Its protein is CASRDLGRSTDTQYF.